This TCR beta chain was obtained from a study of human T cells and chemical hapten exposure. Time point meaning: patch test 3, about 24 weeks after DPC sensitization. Treatment reported: therapeutic diphenylcyclopropenone sensitization with weekly scalp DPC. Study processing details: Per-sample TCR counts ranged from roughly 20,000 to 750,000, median approximately 98,000. A single record per CDR3 protein comes from TCRdb applying MiXCR to the RACE reads. The V and J calls shown here were made by TCRdb, not taken from the authors' results. This table holds about 190,000 distinct CDR3 sequences, around 23% found once. This clonotype came up a few times. The germline CDR1 and CDR2 sequences are MNHNY and SVGAGI (reference sequence). V was clipped by 2 bases and J by 2 bases, with 20 bases between them. CDR3 length equals 18 residues.

The chain employs TRBV6-6 and TRBJ2-3, with a tentative D call TRBD2 (5 bases). This TCR came from a middle-aged woman with alopecia areata. Some clones in this sample may be carry-over from other donors' samples. Sequences were derived from whole blood, sampled in connection with sensitization to the hapten diphenylcyclopropenone (DPC). DNA for the CDR3: TGTGCCAGCAGTTACCCCGCATTGGAGGTAGAAGACACAGATACGCAGTATTTT. Amino acid sequence: CASSYPALEVEDTDTQYF.